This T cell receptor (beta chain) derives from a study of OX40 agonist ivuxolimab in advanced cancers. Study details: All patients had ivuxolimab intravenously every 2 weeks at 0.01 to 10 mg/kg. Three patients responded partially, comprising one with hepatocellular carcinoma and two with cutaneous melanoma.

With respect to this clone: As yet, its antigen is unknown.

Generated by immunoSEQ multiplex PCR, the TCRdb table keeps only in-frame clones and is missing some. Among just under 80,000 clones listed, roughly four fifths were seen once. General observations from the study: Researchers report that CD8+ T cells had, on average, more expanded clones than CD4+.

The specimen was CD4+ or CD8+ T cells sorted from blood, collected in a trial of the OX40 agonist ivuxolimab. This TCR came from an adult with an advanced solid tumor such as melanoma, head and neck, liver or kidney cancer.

DNA for the CDR3: TGCGCCAGCAGCCAGCGACTAGACGGTAACACCGGGGAGCTGTTTTTT. This gives the protein CASSQRLDGNTGELFF. This rearrangement joins TRBV5-1 to TRBJ2-2, with D perhaps matching TRBD2 (6 bases). The V gene's germline CDR1 is SGHRS and CDR2 YFSETQ. The CDR3 contains 16 residues. V dropped 4 bases and J dropped 2 bases, with 15 bases sitting between them.